This T cell receptor beta chain was obtained from a study of post-analysis software for immune sequencing data. Study summary: Some patients lacked subtype; others had relapsing-remitting, secondary progressive or progressive-relapsing disease.

Unique molecular identifiers tagged the TCR beta cDNA libraries. T cells numbering roughly 0.9 to 10 million yielded cDNA molecules that totaled some 500,000. TCRdb reprocessed the PCR reads via MiXCR and lists one record per CDR3 protein. This repertoire shows approximately 570,000 distinct CDR3 sequences, 40% to 50% found once; its top ten account for more than 1.5%. Study-wide results and caveats: A significant reduction in normalized Chao1 diversity was observed in multiple sclerosis patients versus controls. Pronounced co-clustering by F measure was evident among identically batched samples. With TRBV5-6, TRBV5-1 and TRBV20-1 included, 5 or 6 TRBV segments were more frequent in patients than in controls.

Regarding this clonotype: The antigen is not known.

This CDR3 region has 19 residues. J lost 3 bases, V lost 0 bases, and 11 bases had no gene match. The germline gives CDR1 MGHRA, CDR2 YSYEKL. The sequence was obtained from a girl aged 5-17 years with multiple sclerosis. The material sequenced was blood. The chain carries TRBV4-1 and TRBJ1-2; TRBD1 matches at 12 bases. CDR3 loop: CASSQEGPGQGAVDYGYTF. In DNA, the CDR3 is TGCGCCAGCAGCCAAGAGGGCCCGGGACAGGGGGCAGTGGACTATGGCTACACCTTC.